These 9 T cell receptor beta chains originate from one sample sequenced in a study of T cells after posttransplantation cyclophosphamide. This table comes from immunoSEQ multiplex PCR, and its TCRdb copy is limited to in-frame clones, with some not included. The specimen has about 17,000 clones, none found just once. Busulfan-fludarabine conditioning, marrow transplant, and cyclophosphamide on days +3 and +4 were administered. Sequencing used PBMCs, obtained after allogeneic stem cell transplant with posttransplant cyclophosphamide. All receptors derive from a female patient in her thirties or forties who received an allogeneic stem cell transplant from a related donor, was CMV-positive, and had no GVHD. Some T cells could come from the graft donor.

There are many counts of this clone. The chain couples TRBV9 to TRBJ1-5; TRBD1 is a possible D gene (5 bases). The V gene lost 0 bases and the J gene lost 6 bases, with 10 bases spanning the gap. The CDR3 is made up of 14 amino acids. Germline values: CDR1 SGDLS, CDR2 YYNGEE. CDR3 bases: TGTGCCAGCAGCGTAGATCGGGGGACTCAGCCCCAGCATTTT. This encodes CASSVDRGTQPQHF.

This clone was recorded at least ten times. The chain recombines TRBV21-1 with TRBJ2-2; the D call of TRBD1 is as the table states it, not checked on the DNA. TRBV21-1 is tagged as a pseudogene. This CDR3 comprises 14 residues. CDR3 DNA sequence: TGTGCCAGCAGACGACAGGGGAACACCGGGGAGCTGTTTTTT. Its translation: CASRRQGNTGELFF.

In this sample, this clone turned up many times. The chain combines TRBV11-3 with TRBJ2-5; the match to TRBD1 covers 9 bases. The CDR3 is made up of 15 amino acids. Losses at the gene ends were 1 base for V and 2 bases for J; bases not matched to a gene: 2. Germline CDR1 and CDR2: SGHNT and YENEEA. The CDR3 DNA follows: TGTGCCAGCAGCTTAGGGGGGACAGGGCAAGAGACCCAGTACTTC. The encoded protein is CASSLGGTGQETQYF.

This clone was seen repeatedly, ten times or more. V usage is TRBV4-3 and J usage is TRBJ2-7; 8 bases match TRBD1. The CDR3 loop spans 15 amino acids. Germline loops: CDR1 LGHNA, CDR2 YSLEER. Trimming removed 4 bases from V and 3 bases from J; junction bases left unmatched: 8. The CDR3 protein is CASSPGTGGDYEQYF. The CDR3 bases are TGCGCCAGCAGCCCAGGGACAGGAGGGGACTACGAGCAGTACTTC.

In this sample, this clone turned up many times. This sequence joins TRBV19 and TRBJ2-1; 10 bases line up with TRBD2. The CDR3 consists of 16 residues. V trimming: 5 bases; J trimming: 4 bases; junction bases outside the gene matches: 8. Germline loops: CDR1 LNHDA, CDR2 SQIVND (reference sequence). CDR3 nucleotide sequence: TGTGCCAGTAGTTTCTCGTTGACTAGCGGGTACAATGAGCAGTTCTTC. This translates into CASSFSLTSGYNEQFF.

Many counts were recorded for this clone. V gene TRBV27 combines with J gene TRBJ2-7, with TRBD2 matching 9 bases. The CDR3 covers 13 residues. CDR1 is MNHEY and CDR2 is SMNVEV in the germline V gene (reference sequence). Trimming at V came to 11 bases and at J to 4 bases, leaving 9 bases not matched to a gene. DNA of the CDR3: TGTGCCCCAAGACTAGCGGAGTCGTACGAGCAGTACTTC. It translates to CAPRLAESYEQYF.

This clone was seen repeatedly, ten times or more. The genes are TRBV5-1 and TRBJ2-7; maybe TRBD1 (5 bases). The CDR3 extends over 13 amino acids. Germline assignment: CDR1 SGHRS and CDR2 YFSETQ. V was clipped by 5 bases and J by 2 bases, with 11 bases between them. In DNA, the CDR3 is TGCGCCAGCAGAATGACAGTTACCTACGAGCAGTACTTC. Protein sequence: CASRMTVTYEQYF.

This clone was counted ten times or more. The chain couples TRBV27 to TRBJ2-7; 8 positions agree with TRBD2. Germline assignment: CDR1 MNHEY and CDR2 SMNVEV (reference sequence). This CDR3 spans 14 amino acids. V shed 6 bases and J 3 bases; nucleotides not matched to a gene: 7. CDR3 DNA sequence: TGTGCCAGCAGGCACGGGCTAGCGGGCTACGAGCAGTACTTC. Translated, it gives CASRHGLAGYEQYF.

The table lists this clone with many counts. J is TRBJ1-3 and V is TRBV6-1; maybe TRBD1 (5 bases). V was cut by 2 bases and J by 0 bases, with 11 bases left in between. Germline V gene data show CDR1 as MNHNS and CDR2 as SASEGT. The CDR3 runs to 16 residues. The CDR3 loop reads CASSEYGAISGNTIYF. CDR3 sequence (DNA): TGTGCCAGCAGTGAATATGGGGCCATCTCTGGAAACACCATATATTTT.